This TCR beta chain was found in a study of cytomegalovirus exposure and HLA in healthy donors. PCR primers comprised 60 Vbeta and 13 Jbeta primers. Sequenced by immunoSEQ multiplex PCR; TCRdb stores in-frame clones only, minus some. The sample includes 95,000 to 150,000 clones, more than 75% seen only once; the top ten take 1.8%. Sequencing used PBMCs. The TCR originated in a man aged 18 to 35 in good health and CMV-seronegative.

As DNA, the CDR3 is TGTGCCAGCAGCTTGGACAGGGTGGTATATCAGCCCCAGCATTTT. Residues: CASSLDRVVYQPQHF. The chain joins TRBV5-8 to TRBJ1-5, with a weak D call TRBD1 (6 bases). The CDR3 sequence is 15 residues long. V lost 0 bases, J lost 5 bases, and 12 bases lay in between. CDR1 is SGHTS and CDR2 is YDEGEE in the germline V gene.